Below are 8 T cell receptor beta chains sequenced from a single sample in a study of T cells in Graves' hyperthyroidism and ophthalmopathy. Template material for amplifying TCR beta CDR3 regions consisted of RNA transcripts. During a first-round RT-PCR of the TCR CDR3, the HTBI primer set was used. TCRdb used MiXCR to reprocess the multiplex PCR reads, holding one entry per CDR3 protein. The sample gives about 130,000 distinct CDR3 sequences, 22% of which show up once; more than 65% is in the top ten. Sequencing was performed on blood. The source of these receptors is a woman in her forties or fifties with Graves' hyperthyroidism that later progressed to Graves' ophthalmopathy.

The chain has TRBV11-2 and TRBJ2-1; 9 nucleotides agree with TRBD2. V was pared by 2 bases and J by 5 bases, with 4 bases of the junction left unmatched. CDR3 length: 15 amino acids. CDR1 and CDR2 from the germline V gene are SGHAT and FQNNGV. The CDR3 nucleotides are TGTGCCAGCAGCTTAACAGCTAGCGGGAACAATGAGCAGTTCTTC. Its translation is CASSLTASGNNEQFF.

The chain links TRBV7-9 to TRBJ1-2; 9 bases align to TRBD1. CDR1 and CDR2 from the germline V gene are SEHNR and FQNEAQ (reference sequence). V shed 5 bases and J 8 bases; nucleotides not matched to a gene: 9. The CDR3 loop spans 14 amino acids. The DNA for the CDR3 is TGTGCCAGCAGCCCCCCGGGACAGGGTGGAGGCTACACCTTC. Protein sequence: CASSPPGQGGGYTF.

In its sample, this clonotype was seen many times. In DNA, the CDR3 is TGTGCCAGCAGGACAGGGGGCCCGGGAAACACCATATATTTT. The encoded protein is CASRTGGPGNTIYF. The V gene is TRBV12-3 or TRBV12-4, the J gene TRBJ1-3, with 10 nucleotides matching TRBD1. The CDR3 runs to 14 residues. J was trimmed by 4 bases and V by 6 bases; bases with no gene match: 3.

This clonotype was recorded at least ten times. The chain carries TRBV6-1 and TRBJ1-1; maybe TRBD1 (6 bases). V was clipped by 5 bases and J by 1 base, with 14 bases between them. CDR1 and CDR2 from the germline V gene are MNHNS and SASEGT. The CDR3 length is 15 residues. The CDR3, as DNA: TGTGCCAGCAGTTCTCCGGGACACCCGAACACTGAAGCTTTCTTT. Its translation is CASSSPGHPNTEAFF.

This clonotype turned up a few times. The chain employs TRBV5-1 and TRBJ2-5; 8 bases match TRBD2. Germline assignment: CDR1 SGHRS and CDR2 YFSETQ. The CDR3 loop spans 15 amino acids. V lost 0 bases and J lost 5; bases outside the gene matches: 6. The CDR3 is CASSLVIAGKETQYF. The CDR3 nucleotides read TGCGCCAGCAGCTTGGTGATAGCGGGAAAGGAGACCCAGTACTTC.

This clonotype occurred many times. The J gene is TRBJ1-4, the V gene TRBV6-1; a possible D gene is TRBD1 (5 bases). The CDR3 is made up of 14 amino acids. V was clipped by 6 bases and J by 4 bases, with 12 bases between them. The germline CDR1 and CDR2 sequences are MNHNS and SASEGT. The CDR3 loop is CASSRGTVNEKLFF. CDR3 DNA: TGTGCCAGCAGCCGTGGGACGGTTAATGAAAAACTGTTTTTT.

This rearrangement joins TRBV3-1 to TRBJ2-2; 9 bases agree with TRBD2. The germline V gene has CDR1 LGHDT and CDR2 YNNKEL (reference sequence). This CDR3 is built from 14 residues. The J segment lost 7 bases and the V segment lost 8 bases, leaving 8 bases of the junction unmatched. The CDR3 loop reads CASGLAGTGGELFF. The CDR3 nucleotides read TGTGCCAGCGGGCTAGCGGGGACGGGCGGGGAGCTGTTTTTT.

V gene TRBV5-1 combines with J gene TRBJ2-3; D not certain. The germline gives CDR1 SGHRS, CDR2 YFSETQ. Trimming removed 0 bases at V and 3 bases at J, with 2 bases between. The CDR3 consists of 12 residues. The CDR3: CASSLATDTQYF. The CDR3 DNA sequence: TGCGCCAGCAGCTTGGCGACAGATACGCAGTATTTT.